The 29 T cell receptor beta chains in this list originate from one sample, sequenced in a study of blood T cells in healthy people across ages. Together with a sample-barcoded 5' primer, a J-beta primer mix was included in a second PCR lasting roughly 6 to 12 cycles. Using its own MiXCR run on the 5' RACE reads, TCRdb lists one record per CDR3 protein. Of almost 1 million distinct CDR3 sequences in the sample, roughly 51% were seen once. Sequencing was performed on blood. Receptors were obtained from a woman aged 55-75 years in good health.

In this sample, this clonotype turned up many times. The rearrangement links TRBV7-2 to TRBJ2-3, with D unclear. Germline loops: CDR1 SGHTA, CDR2 FQGNSA. The CDR3 extends over 13 amino acids. V was trimmed by 0 bases and J by 5 bases, leaving 6 bases between them. Here the CDR3 DNA reads TGTGCCAGCAGCTTAGCGGGCTTAGATACGCAGTATTTT. Its protein is CASSLAGLDTQYF.

V is TRBV10-3 and J is TRBJ2-5, with D unresolved. The germline CDR1 and CDR2 sequences are ENHRY and SYGVKD. The CDR3 contains 13 residues. Trimming took off 4 bases at V and 2 bases at J, with 8 bases between the two ends. The CDR3 loop reads CAISVRQQETQYF. Here the CDR3 DNA reads TGTGCCATCAGTGTCCGACAACAAGAGACCCAGTACTTC.

J is TRBJ2-7 and V is TRBV27; D not resolved. Trimming took off 8 bases at V and 7 bases at J, with 24 bases between the two ends. The V gene's germline CDR1 is MNHEY and CDR2 SMNVEV (reference sequence). The CDR3 covers 15 residues. CDR3 loop: CASSSGPWIGNEQYF. The CDR3 nucleotides are TGTGCCAGCTCGTCTGGGCCCTGGATAGGGAATGAGCAGTACTTC.

V is TRBV28 and J is TRBJ2-7; D assignment may be TRBD1 or TRBD2 (5 bases each). Germline V gene lookup returns CDR1 MDHEN and CDR2 SYDVKM. V lost 3 bases and J lost 3, with 24 bases in between. The CDR3 length is 18 residues. In DNA form, the CDR3 reads TGTGCCAGCAGTTTCGGGGTCCCGAGGGGCCCACGGAGCTACGAGCAGTACTTC. This sequence encodes CASSFGVPRGPRSYEQYF. Using reference TRBV28 and TRBJ2-7 for the parts outside the CDR3, the full variable domain is DVKVTQSSRYLVKRTGEKVFLECVQDMDHENMFWYRQDPGLGLRLIYFSYDVKMKEKGDIPEGYSVSREKKERFSLILESASTNQTSMYLCASSFGVPRGPRSYEQYFGPGTRLTVT.

V usage is TRBV6-2 or TRBV6-3 and J usage is TRBJ2-4; D might be TRBD2 (6 bases). This CDR3 region has 14 residues. The germline V gene encodes CDR1 MNHEY and CDR2 SVGEGT. Trimming pared 6 bases from V and 7 bases from J, leaving 16 bases between. CDR3 DNA: TGTGCCAGCAGGCGACTAACGGGAGTCAACATTCAGTACTTC. The encoded protein is CASRRLTGVNIQYF.

The chain has TRBV30 and TRBJ1-1; a weak D match, TRBD1 (5 bases). There are 11 residues in the CDR3. V was pared by 4 bases and J by 8 bases, with 11 bases between. The germline V gene encodes CDR1 GTSNPN and CDR2 SVGIG (reference sequence). CDR3 residues: CAWIRGLEAFF. The CDR3 DNA follows: TGTGCCTGGATAAGGGGACTGGAAGCTTTCTTT.

The chain couples TRBV3-1 to TRBJ2-7, with 7 bases matching TRBD2. The CDR3 covers 17 residues. V gave up 2 bases and J gave up 5 bases; unmatched junction bases: 15. Germline assignment: CDR1 LGHDT and CDR2 YNNKEL (reference sequence). For the CDR3, the DNA is TGTGCCAGCAGCCAATTTGTTTATGGACTAGAGGATGACGAGCAGTACTTC. Protein sequence: CASSQFVYGLEDDEQYF.

The chain carries TRBV15 and TRBJ2-7, with 14 bases lining up with TRBD2. CDR3 length: 18 amino acids. Germline V CDR1 and CDR2: LNHNV, YYDKDF (reference sequence). V shed 1 base, J shed 2 bases, and the junction held 7 bases outside the gene matches. CDR3 in DNA: TGTGCCACCAGCAGAGTAGGACTAGCGGGAGGTGCCGCCTACGAGCAGTACTTC. Its protein is CATSRVGLAGGAAYEQYF.

The chain recombines TRBV27 with TRBJ2-1; TRBD2 matches 13 bases. The J segment lost 15 bases and the V segment lost 5 bases, leaving 10 bases of the junction unmatched. The CDR3 is 14 amino acids. Germline CDR1 MNHEY, CDR2 SMNVEV (reference sequence). DNA of the CDR3: TGTGCCAGCAGTCCAGGACTAGCGGGAGTTGAGGGGTTCTTC. This codes for CASSPGLAGVEGFF.

This clonotype has just a few counts. This chain connects TRBV7-2 to TRBJ1-5, with D tentatively TRBD1 (5 bases). CDR1 is SGHTA, CDR2 FQGNSA, per germline. The V gene lost 3 bases and the J gene lost 1 base, with 13 bases spanning the gap. The CDR3 is made up of 16 amino acids. The CDR3 DNA follows: TGTGCCAGCAGCTTGGCCGCGGGGGTAAGCAATCAGCCCCAGCATTTT. Amino acid sequence: CASSLAAGVSNQPQHF.

This clonotype was recorded a few times. The chain recombines TRBV7-9 with TRBJ2-4; a weak D match, TRBD1 (6 bases). The DNA end is a closer match to TRBJ2-7, so the J assignment may be wrong. Germline loops: CDR1 SEHNR, CDR2 FQNEAQ (reference sequence). The CDR3 covers 15 residues. The DNA for the CDR3 is TGTGCCAGCAGCACCCGGACAGCTGTTGGGAGCGAGCAGTACTTC. It encodes CASSTRTAVGSEQYF.

This chain connects TRBV2 to TRBJ2-1; TRBD2 is a possible D gene (6 bases). The CDR3 runs to 14 residues. CDR1 is SNHLY, CDR2 FYNNEI, per germline. The germline V and J ends were trimmed by 8 bases and 4 bases, with 15 bases remaining between them. Here the CDR3 reads CASLRDLNYNEQFF. CDR3 sequence (DNA): TGTGCCAGCCTCCGGGACTTAAATTACAATGAGCAGTTCTTC. Supplemented by reference TRBV2 and TRBJ2-1, the full variable domain reads EPEVTQTPSHQVTQMGQEVILRCVPISNHLYFYWYRQILGQKVEFLVSFYNNEISEKSEIFDDQFSVERPDGSNFTLKIRSTKLEDSAMYFCASLRDLNYNEQFFGPGTRLTVL.

The gene calls are TRBV6-2 or TRBV6-3 and TRBJ2-1, with TRBD2 identical over 9 bases. The CDR3 extends over 17 amino acids. CDR1 and CDR2 from the germline V gene are MNHEY and SVGEGT. V lost 5 bases and J lost 6; bases outside the gene matches: 14. In DNA form, the CDR3 reads TGTGCCAGCAGTCCTGGTACGGGTAGCGGGAGAAGCAATGAGCAGTTCTTC. Its translation: CASSPGTGSGRSNEQFF.

The chain couples TRBV12-3 or TRBV12-4 to TRBJ2-2; 10 nucleotides agree with TRBD2. This CDR3 is built from 14 residues. Trimming cost V 10 bases and J 6 bases; bases outside gene matches: 8. CDR3 amino acids: CAIQAGGPPGELFF. The DNA for the CDR3 is TGTGCCATCCAAGCGGGAGGGCCCCCCGGGGAGCTGTTTTTT.

The chain uses TRBV6-2 or TRBV6-3 and TRBJ1-5, with D perhaps TRBD1 (5 bases). This CDR3 is built from 14 residues. Germline values: CDR1 MNHEY, CDR2 SVGEGT. Deletions cut 5 bases from V and 5 bases from J, with 13 bases between. CDR3: CASSDGTSYQPQHF. The CDR3 region has the DNA TGTGCCAGCAGTGACGGGACCTCCTATCAGCCCCAGCATTTT.

This clonotype appeared a few times. The V and J genes are TRBV2 and TRBJ2-7; the D gene is possibly TRBD1 (6 bases). Trimming left V 8 bases short and J 6 bases short, with 17 bases between. Germline V lookup: CDR1 SNHLY, CDR2 FYNNEI. The CDR3 is made up of 13 amino acids. The CDR3 DNA reads as TGTGCCAGCGGAACGTTTTTAGGGGGCGAGCAGTACTTC. Translated: CASGTFLGGEQYF.

The V gene is TRBV11-2, the J gene TRBJ1-1, with 7 bases identical to TRBD1. This CDR3 comprises 14 residues. V lost 6 bases to trimming and J lost 4 bases; unmatched junction nucleotides: 8. Germline V gives CDR1 SGHAT, CDR2 FQNNGV. The CDR3 sequence: CASRIGTAITEAFF. The DNA of the CDR3 is TGTGCCAGCAGGATCGGGACAGCAATCACTGAAGCTTTCTTT.

This clonotype was counted a single time. This chain connects TRBV29-1 to TRBJ1-5, with 8 bases aligning to TRBD1. Germline loops: CDR1 SQVTM, CDR2 ANQGSEA. The CDR3 spans 14 residues. With 8 bases clipped from V and 9 bases from J, the junction kept 15 bases outside the gene matches. CDR3 loop: CSLNTDRGGRPQHF. Here the CDR3 DNA reads TGCAGCCTAAACACAGACAGGGGCGGACGGCCCCAGCATTTT.

This clonotype was counted ten times or more. V gene TRBV12-3 or TRBV12-4 combines with J gene TRBJ1-5; D gene ambiguous. The CDR3 has 13 residues. Trimming pared 5 bases from V and 1 base from J, leaving 6 bases between. Written as DNA, the CDR3 is TGTGCCAGCAGTCCCAGAAGCAATCAGCCCCAGCATTTT. It codes for CASSPRSNQPQHF.

This clonotype has ten or more counts. Germline is not matched at one junction end, which may reflect a read error. The chain is built from TRBV4-1 and TRBJ2-7; TRBD1 aligns across 9 bases. This CDR3 is 13 amino acids long. Per germline, CDR1 MGHRA and CDR2 YSYEKL. The DNA of the CDR3 is TGTGCCAGCAGCCGGGGACAGGGCTACGAGCAGTACTTC. Encoded protein: CASSRGQGYEQYF.

The chain couples TRBV2 to TRBJ2-1; D remains unclear. Germline assignment: CDR1 SNHLY and CDR2 FYNNEI. The V end was cut by 5 bases, the J end by 9 bases, with 11 bases between. The CDR3 has 12 amino acids. The CDR3 bases are TGTGCCAGCAGTTGGGCCATGGGTGAGCAGTTCTTC. Translated: CASSWAMGEQFF.

This clonotype turned up a few times. This chain uses TRBV4-3 with TRBJ2-1, with a possible D match to TRBD1 (6 bases). The CDR3 runs to 16 residues. The V and J ends lost 3 bases and 6 bases respectively, with 18 bases between them. CDR1 and CDR2 (germline): LGHNA, YSLEER. As DNA, the CDR3 is TGCGCCAGCAGCCAGCTTCCAGGGGCAGCGGCCAATGAGCAGTTCTTC. This translates into CASSQLPGAAANEQFF.

V is TRBV27 and J is TRBJ2-6; TRBD1 might be the D (6 bases). The CDR3 is 19 amino acids. Germline assignment: CDR1 MNHEY and CDR2 SMNVEV (reference sequence). Trimming stripped 4 bases from V and 0 bases from J, with 19 bases between. In DNA form, the CDR3 reads TGTGCCAGCAGTTCCCACCTGCTGGGGGCGGGCTCTGGGGCCAACGTCCTGACTTTC. Translating it yields CASSSHLLGAGSGANVLTF.

V is TRBV7-2 and J is TRBJ1-2; 7 bases are a match to TRBD1. This CDR3 spans 16 amino acids. Per the germline V gene, CDR1 is SGHTA and CDR2 is FQGNSA. V lost 1 base and J lost 1; bases outside the gene matches: 6. The CDR3 spells CASSLVTGILNYGYTF. The DNA of the CDR3 is TGTGCCAGCAGCTTAGTGACAGGGATTCTTAACTATGGCTACACCTTC. The variable domain in full, completed from reference TRBV7-2 and TRBJ1-2, reads GAGVSQSPSNKVTEKGKDVELRCDPISGHTALYWYRQSLGQGLEFLIYFQGNSAPDKSGLPSDRFSAERTGGSVSTLTIQRTQQEDSAVYLCASSLVTGILNYGYTFGSGTRLTVV.

The gene calls are TRBV6-5 and TRBJ2-1; D is unresolved. Germline CDR1 MNHEY, CDR2 SVGAGI. V was trimmed by 6 bases and J by 9 bases, leaving 15 bases between them. The CDR3 is made up of 13 amino acids. The CDR3 here is CASSNPRASEQFF. For the CDR3, the DNA is TGTGCCAGCAGCAACCCTAGAGCGAGTGAGCAGTTCTTC.

The chain combines TRBV5-1 with TRBJ2-4, with 9 bases that match TRBD1. The J call may be incorrect, as the DNA end agrees better with TRBJ2-7. Germline assignment: CDR1 SGHRS and CDR2 YFSETQ. The CDR3 has 16 amino acids. The CDR3 loop reads CASSFLPGTGTYEQYF. In nucleotides, the CDR3 is TGCGCCAGCAGCTTCCTCCCCGGGACAGGGACATACGAGCAGTACTTC.

This clonotype was seen a few times. The J gene is TRBJ2-5, the V gene TRBV12-3 or TRBV12-4; a possible D gene is TRBD2 (6 bases). This CDR3 region has 13 residues. Trimming took 5 bases from V and 6 from J, leaving 13 bases between them. Here the CDR3 reads CASSLRGGQTQYF. CDR3 bases: TGTGCCAGCAGTCTTAGAGGAGGGCAGACCCAGTACTTC.

V is TRBV20-1 and J is TRBJ2-7; D may be TRBD2 (5 bases). V was pared by 3 bases and J by 4 bases, with 13 bases between. Per germline, CDR1 DFQATT and CDR2 SNEGSKA (reference sequence). The CDR3 contains 13 residues. CDR3 bases: TGCAGTGCTAGGCGGACTGCCAATTACGAGCAGTACTTC. This translates into CSARRTANYEQYF.

The chain links TRBV7-6 to TRBJ2-7, with 7 bases matching TRBD2. The CDR3 runs 15 residues. Germline V CDR1 and CDR2: SGHVS, FNYEAQ. After removal of 5 bases from V and 5 bases from J, the junction contained 12 bases not matched to a gene. CDR3 region: CASSPGRVLSHEQYF. The CDR3 DNA sequence: TGTGCCAGCAGCCCGGGGAGGGTTTTATCCCACGAGCAGTACTTC.